The 24 T cell receptor beta chains given below trace back to one sample, sequenced in a study of blood T cell repertoires in COVID-19. Produced via immunoSEQ multiplex PCR; TCRdb's table is partial and in-frame only. Of approximately 210,000 clones in the sample, roughly nine tenths are singletons; the top ten hold 0.72%. The sample comprised peripheral blood. The receptors shown here come from a man in his forties with acute or convalescent COVID-19.

CDR3 bases: TGTGCCAGTAGTAACACAGGGGGCGGTGGGGAGACCCAGTACTTC. Translation: CASSNTGGGGETQYF. J is TRBJ2-5 and V is TRBV19, with 9 bases aligning to TRBD1. This CDR3 has 15 amino acids. J lost 5 bases, V lost 4 bases, and 8 bases had no gene match. Germline V CDR1 and CDR2: LNHDA, SQIVND (reference sequence).

The chain carries TRBV5-1 and TRBJ2-1; 11 bases are a match to TRBD1. This CDR3 contains 14 residues. J gave up 6 bases and V 4 bases, and 3 bases lay outside the gene matches. Germline V gene lookup returns CDR1 SGHRS and CDR2 YFSETQ. Written as DNA, the CDR3 is TGCGCCAGCAGCGGACAGGGGGCTTTCAATGAGCAGTTCTTC. It yields the protein CASSGQGAFNEQFF.

This clone was detected once. One junction end does not reproduce the germline sequence, and a read error may be involved. The V gene is TRBV9, the J gene TRBJ1-4; D remains unclear. This CDR3 has 15 amino acids. Per germline, CDR1 SGDLS and CDR2 YYNGEE. The CDR3 spells CASNVGSGMKEKLFF. CDR3 nucleotide sequence: TGTGCCAGCAACGTAGGATCGGGAATGAAGGAAAAACTGTTTTTT.

The chain joins TRBV18 to TRBJ2-1, with TRBD1 matching over 9 bases. Looked up from germline, CDR1 is KGHSH and CDR2 is LQKENI. Unmatched junction bases numbered 5, after V lost 3 bases and J lost 2 bases. CDR3 length equals 16 residues. As DNA, the CDR3 is TGTGCCAGCTCACCGGGACAGGGCCGTACCTACAATGAGCAGTTCTTC. Its protein product is CASSPGQGRTYNEQFF.

The chain's CDR3 is CASSCRPGGDQPQHF. The CDR3 DNA reads TGTGCCAGCAGCTGCCGGCCAGGGGGCGATCAGCCCCAGCATTTT. The chain couples TRBV11-3 to TRBJ1-5; 8 nucleotides match TRBD1. From germline, CDR1 is SGHNT and CDR2 YENEEA. J lost 5 bases, V lost 4 bases, and 7 bases had no gene match. This CDR3 has 15 residues.

This chain uses TRBV6-5 with TRBJ1-3; D unclear. Germline V lookup: CDR1 MNHEY, CDR2 SVGAGI. The germline V and J ends were trimmed by 0 bases and 5 bases, with 11 bases remaining between them. The CDR3 extends over 15 amino acids. DNA for the CDR3: TGTGCCAGCAGTTACTCGGCGGCTAGGAGAAACACCATATATTTT. Translating gives CASSYSAARRNTIYF.

The chain employs TRBV7-2 and TRBJ1-2; 7 bases agree with TRBD1. Germline CDR1 is SGHTA and CDR2 is FQGNSA. There are 13 residues in the CDR3. V was pared by 2 bases and J by 8 bases, with 5 bases of the junction left unmatched. In DNA, the CDR3 is TGTGCCAGCAGCTTAACAGGGGTGGAGGGCTACACCTTC. Residues: CASSLTGVEGYTF. The full variable domain, with the rest looked up from reference TRBV7-2 and TRBJ1-2, is GAGVSQSPSNKVTEKGKDVELRCDPISGHTALYWYRQSLGQGLEFLIYFQGNSAPDKSGLPSDRFSAERTGGSVSTLTIQRTQQEDSAVYLCASSLTGVEGYTFGSGTRLTVV.

The V and J genes are TRBV27 and TRBJ2-7, with 11 bases fitting TRBD2. The V segment lost 5 bases and the J segment 3 bases; nucleotides outside the gene matches: 15. Germline assignment: CDR1 MNHEY and CDR2 SMNVEV (reference sequence). The CDR3 contains 18 residues. CDR3: CASSPRLAGQGPIYEQYF. DNA for the CDR3: TGTGCCAGCAGTCCCAGACTAGCGGGACAAGGACCGATCTACGAGCAGTACTTC.

V gene TRBV19 combines with J gene TRBJ2-7; 10 bases agree with TRBD1. CDR1 LNHDA and CDR2 SQIVND come from the germline V gene (reference sequence). The J segment lost 3 bases and the V segment lost 1 base, leaving 18 bases of the junction unmatched. The CDR3 loop spans 20 amino acids. Written as DNA, the CDR3 is TGTGCCAGTAGTATAGGTCCGGGACAGGGGAGTTCCGTTCACATCTACGAGCAGTACTTC. Encoded protein: CASSIGPGQGSSVHIYEQYF. Together with reference TRBV19 and TRBJ2-7, the CDR3 gives the full variable domain: DGGITQSPKYLFRKEGQNVTLSCEQNLNHDAMYWYRQDPGQGLRLIYYSQIVNDFQKGDIAEGYSVSREKKESFPLTVTSAQKNPTAFYLCASSIGPGQGSSVHIYEQYFGPGTRLTVT.

This clone has a single count. The chain couples TRBV11-2 to TRBJ2-1; 8 nucleotides align to TRBD1. The CDR3 runs 18 residues. Germline V CDR1 and CDR2: SGHAT, FQNNGV. The J segment lost 8 bases and the V segment lost 4 bases, leaving 19 bases of the junction unmatched. The CDR3 coding sequence is TGTGCCAGCAGCTCGACAGGGGCCCCGCCAGATTACAATGATGAGCAGTTCTTC. Residues: CASSSTGAPPDYNDEQFF.

This clone was found a few times. The V and J genes are TRBV5-1 and TRBJ2-2, with a possible D match to TRBD2 (6 bases). Germline-derived CDR1 and CDR2 are SGHRS and YFSETQ. Trimming cost V 3 bases and J 6 bases, with 12 bases left between them. This CDR3 region has 14 residues. The CDR3 coding sequence is TGCGCCAGCAGCTCGTATACTAGCCCCGGGGAGCTGTTTTTT. It is translated as CASSSYTSPGELFF.

This chain links TRBV3-1 (or the pseudogene TRBV3-2) with TRBJ1-4, with D possibly matching TRBD1 (6 bases). The CDR3 sequence is 16 residues long. Germline CDR1 is LGHDT and CDR2 is YNNKEL (reference sequence). V was pared by 4 bases and J by 6 bases, with 18 bases between. For the CDR3, the DNA is TGTGCCAGCAGCCTTTACCCGGGGGGCCTCGATGAAAAACTGTTTTTT. Translating gives CASSLYPGGLDEKLFF.

This chain connects TRBV7-3 to TRBJ2-7; TRBD2 matches 13 bases. Germline CDR1 is SGHTA and CDR2 is FQGTGA. Germline trimming cut 3 bases from V and 2 bases from J; bases unmatched to any gene: 1. This CDR3 is 15 amino acids long. The chain's CDR3 is CASSFGLAGAYEQYF. CDR3 sequence (DNA): TGTGCCAGCAGCTTCGGACTAGCGGGGGCCTACGAGCAGTACTTC.

The CDR3 here is CASSYSGQYNEQFF. In nucleotides, the CDR3 is TGTGCCAGCAGTTACTCAGGACAGTACAATGAGCAGTTCTTC. The J gene is TRBJ2-1, the V gene TRBV6-5, with D possibly TRBD1 on 6 matching bases. Trimming removed 0 bases at V and 4 bases at J, with 7 bases between. CDR3 size: 14 residues. Germline V CDR1 and CDR2: MNHEY, SVGAGI.

The chain links TRBV3-1 (or the pseudogene TRBV3-2) to TRBJ1-2; weak D call: TRBD1 (6 bases). The CDR3 spans 13 residues. Germline CDR1 is LGHDT and CDR2 is YNNKEL (reference sequence). V was cut by 1 base and J by 7 bases, with 10 bases left in between. This CDR3 reads CASSQAGVVGYTF. The CDR3 DNA is TGTGCCAGCAGCCAAGCAGGGGTTGTTGGCTACACCTTC.

The V and J genes are TRBV27 and TRBJ2-2; tentative D call: TRBD2 (7 bases). V was cut by 0 bases and J by 5 bases, with 19 bases left in between. CDR1 is MNHEY, CDR2 SMNVEV, per germline (reference sequence). This CDR3 spans 18 amino acids. The CDR3 reads CASSLSGRGVMVTGELFF. DNA of the CDR3: TGTGCCAGCAGTTTATCGGGGAGGGGGGTAATGGTAACCGGGGAGCTGTTTTTT.

The chain carries TRBV20-1 and TRBJ2-7; TRBD1 is a possible D gene (6 bases). Germline V gene lookup returns CDR1 DFQATT and CDR2 SNEGSKA (reference sequence). The germline V and J ends were trimmed by 3 bases and 9 bases, with 12 bases remaining between them. The CDR3 has 11 residues. The CDR3 region has the DNA TGCAGTGCTAGGCGTAGAGGGGGGCAGTACTTC. This encodes CSARRRGGQYF.

The chain uses TRBV19 and TRBJ2-6; possible D gene TRBD1, 6 bases. Trimming cost V 7 bases and J 2 bases, with 12 bases left between them. The CDR3 sequence is 15 residues long. Germline CDR1 LNHDA, CDR2 SQIVND (reference sequence). The CDR3: CASNSQGAGANVLTF. In DNA, the CDR3 is TGTGCCAGTAACTCACAGGGCGCTGGGGCCAACGTCCTGACTTTC.

Note on this clone: One junction end disagrees with the germline gene, perhaps due to a read error. The V and J genes are TRBV7-9 and TRBJ1-1; 7 positions agree with TRBD1. Germline V CDR1 and CDR2: SEHNR, FQNEAQ (reference sequence). This CDR3 comprises 11 residues. In DNA form, the CDR3 reads TGTGCCAGCAGCTTAGGTTCTGAGGGGGCTTTT. It is translated as CASSLGSEGAF. Based on the CDR3 plus reference TRBV7-9 and TRBJ1-1, the full variable domain is DTGVSQNPRHKITKRGQNVTFRCDPISEHNRLYWYRQTLGQGPEFLTYFQNEAQLEKSRLLSDRFSAERPKGSFSTLEIQRTEQGDSAMYLCASSLGSEGAFGQGTRLTVV.

With regard to this clone: The same CDR3 arises from other DNA sequences in this sample as well. The V and J genes are TRBV3-1 (or the pseudogene TRBV3-2) and TRBJ2-7; D is uncertain. V lost 6 bases, J lost 3 bases, and 6 bases lay in between. CDR1 is LGHDT and CDR2 is YNNKEL in the germline V gene (reference sequence). This CDR3 is 11 amino acids long. The CDR3 loop is CASSTYYEQYF. CDR3 DNA sequence: TGTGCCAGCAGTACCTACTACGAGCAGTACTTC.

V gene TRBV5-1 combines with J gene TRBJ1-1; D unresolved. Germline CDR1 and CDR2: SGHRS and YFSETQ. Trimming took 2 bases from V and 1 from J, leaving 6 bases between them. This CDR3 contains 13 residues. The CDR3 is CASSLAPNTEAFF. The CDR3 nucleotides read TGCGCCAGCAGCTTAGCGCCGAACACTGAAGCTTTCTTT.

The genes are TRBV10-3 and TRBJ2-7, with unresolved D. Trimming took 3 bases from V and 1 from J, leaving 7 bases between them. The CDR3 is 13 amino acids. Germline CDR1 and CDR2: ENHRY and SYGVKD. CDR3 in amino acids: CAISDSGSYEQYF. The CDR3 DNA sequence: TGTGCCATCAGTGACTCCGGGTCCTACGAGCAGTACTTC.

The gene calls are TRBV4-1 and TRBJ1-5; perhaps TRBD1 as D (6 bases). Trimming took 0 bases from V and 4 from J, leaving 13 bases between them. The CDR3 loop spans 16 amino acids. CDR1 and CDR2 from the germline V gene are MGHRA and YSYEKL. For the CDR3, the DNA is TGCGCCAGCAGCCAAGACTCAGGGGTAGGGAATCAGCCCCAGCATTTT. It is translated as CASSQDSGVGNQPQHF.

This clone turned up a few times. The rearrangement uses TRBV19 and TRBJ1-1; no definite D call. V gave up 4 bases and J gave up 3 bases, with 18 bases separating them. The germline gives CDR1 LNHDA, CDR2 SQIVND (reference sequence). The CDR3 totals 16 residues. The CDR3 sequence: CASSSSTWGAHTEAFF. The CDR3 region has the DNA TGTGCCAGTAGTAGCTCCACCTGGGGAGCCCACACTGAAGCTTTCTTT.